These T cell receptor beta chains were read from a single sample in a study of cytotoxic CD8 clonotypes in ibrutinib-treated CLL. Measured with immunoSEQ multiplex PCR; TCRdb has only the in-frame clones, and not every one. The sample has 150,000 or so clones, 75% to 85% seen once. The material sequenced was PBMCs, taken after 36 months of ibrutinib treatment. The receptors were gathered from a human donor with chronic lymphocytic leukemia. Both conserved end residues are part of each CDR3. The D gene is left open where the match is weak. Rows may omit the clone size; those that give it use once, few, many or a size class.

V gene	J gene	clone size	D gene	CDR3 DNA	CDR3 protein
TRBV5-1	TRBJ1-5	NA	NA	TGCGCCAGCAGACGCTCTCAGCCCCAGCATTTT	CASRRSQPQHF
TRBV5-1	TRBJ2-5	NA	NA	TGCGCCAGCAGCTGGGGACGACAAGAGACCCAGTACTTC	CASSWGRQETQYF
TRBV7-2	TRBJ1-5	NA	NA	TGTGCCAGCAGCTTAGGAACTAGCAATCAGCCCCAGCATTTT	CASSLGTSNQPQHF
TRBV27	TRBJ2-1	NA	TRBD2	TGTGCCAGCAGTTCTTGGACTAGCGGGAACACCTACAATGAGCAGTTCTTC	CASSSWTSGNTYNEQFF
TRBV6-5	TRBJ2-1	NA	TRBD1	TGTGCCAGCAGTTACCGGGACAGGGGCTACAATGAGCAGTTCTTC	CASSYRDRGYNEQFF
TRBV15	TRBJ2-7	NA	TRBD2	TGTGCCACCAGCAGAGATCGAGGAATTAGCGGGAGTCTGGGCAGCGAGCAGTACTTC	CATSRDRGISGSLGSEQYF
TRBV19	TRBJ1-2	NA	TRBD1	TGTGCCAGTAGTATAGCCGTGGGACAGGGGGCTAACTATGGCTACACCTTC	CASSIAVGQGANYGYTF
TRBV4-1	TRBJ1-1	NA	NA	TGCGCCAGCAGCCAGCCGGGGGTAAACACTGAAGCTTTCTTT	CASSQPGVNTEAFF
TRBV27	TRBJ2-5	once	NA	TGTGCCACCCCCCCCCAAGAGACCCAGTACTTC	CATPPQETQYF
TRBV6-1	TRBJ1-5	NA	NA	TGTGCCAGCAGTGGGGCATTGAGGGGCAATCAGCCCCAGCATTTT	CASSGALRGNQPQHF
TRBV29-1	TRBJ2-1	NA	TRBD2	TGCAGCGTTTACGCCAGTAGCGGGAGGGCCTACAATGAGCAGTTCTTC	CSVYASSGRAYNEQFF
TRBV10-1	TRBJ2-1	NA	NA	TGCGCCAGCAGTTACGGGCTTCGGGACAATGAGCAGTTCTTC	CASSYGLRDNEQFF
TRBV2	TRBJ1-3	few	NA	TGTGCCAGCAGCCGCGACATCTCTGGAAACACCATATATTTT	CASSRDISGNTIYF
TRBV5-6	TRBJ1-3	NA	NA	TGTGCCAGCAGCTTTCAGGGATTAAACACCATATATTTT	CASSFQGLNTIYF
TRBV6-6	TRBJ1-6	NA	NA	TGTGCCAGCAACTTTTGGGGGGATTGGGATTCACCCCTCCACTTT	CASNFWGDWDSPLHF
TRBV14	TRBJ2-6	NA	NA	TGTGCCAGCAGCCATCTTCGGGGGGCCAATGGGGCCAACGTCCTGACTTTC	CASSHLRGANGANVLTF
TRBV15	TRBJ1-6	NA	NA	TGTGCCACCAGCTCCGTAGACAGCCCTTTTTCACCCCTCCACTTT	CATSSVDSPFSPLHF
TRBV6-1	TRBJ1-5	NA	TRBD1	TGTGCCAGCAGTGAAGCAGGGACAGGGGTGGTATCCCAGCATTTT	CASSEAGTGVVSQHF
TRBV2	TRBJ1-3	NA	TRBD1	TGTGCCAGCAGCAGGGGACAGTGGGGAAACACCATATATTTT	CASSRGQWGNTIYF
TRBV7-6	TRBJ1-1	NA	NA	TGTGCCAGCAGCTTAGCGGTGGCGGGACGGACTGAAGCTTTCTTT	CASSLAVAGRTEAFF
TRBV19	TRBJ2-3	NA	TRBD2	TGTGCCAGTAGTATAGCACTAGCGGGAGCGGGAGATACGCAGTATTTT	CASSIALAGAGDTQYF
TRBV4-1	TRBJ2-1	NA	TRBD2	TGCGCCAGCACGTTCGCTAGCGGGGGCAAGAGCTCCTACAATGAGCAGTTCTTC	CASTFASGGKSSYNEQFF
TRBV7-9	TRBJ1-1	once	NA	TGTGCCAGCAGCTATGCCGGGACTGAAGCTTTCTTT	CASSYAGTEAFF
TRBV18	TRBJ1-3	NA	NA	TGTGCCAGCTCACCAGGGGTAATCTCTGGAAACACCATATATTTT	CASSPGVISGNTIYF
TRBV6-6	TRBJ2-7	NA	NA	TGTGCCAGCAGCAGGACCATCTACGAGCAGTACTTC	CASSRTIYEQYF
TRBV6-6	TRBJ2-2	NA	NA	TGTGCCTCCCTGGTACACCCGAACACCGGGGAGCTGTTTTTT	CASLVHPNTGELFF
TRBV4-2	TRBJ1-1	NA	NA	TGTGCCAGCAGCCCCGAGGTTCCGGATCCGGCTTTCTTT	CASSPEVPDPAFF
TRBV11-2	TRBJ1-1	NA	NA	TGTGCCAGCAGCCCCCGGACAGCGGACACTGAAGCTTTCTTT	CASSPRTADTEAFF
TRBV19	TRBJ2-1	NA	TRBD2	TGTGCCAGTAGTAAATCGGGACTACGAATTATACTTTACAATGAGCAGTTCTTC	CASSKSGLRIILYNEQFF
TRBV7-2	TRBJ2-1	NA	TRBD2	TGTGCCAGCATGGGGGGAGGGTCCTACAATGAGCAGTTCTTC	CASMGGGSYNEQFF
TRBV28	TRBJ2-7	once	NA	TGTGCCAGCAGTTCCGCCGCAGGGAGCTCCTACGAGCAGTACTTC	CASSSAAGSSYEQYF
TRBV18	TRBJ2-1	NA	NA	TGTGCCAGCTCGCTCCGGGACACTGACAATGAGCAGTTCTTC	CASSLRDTDNEQFF
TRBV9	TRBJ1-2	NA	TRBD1	TGTGCCAGCAGCGTAGAGGGGGCCGGATTGGGTGGCTACACCTTC	CASSVEGAGLGGYTF
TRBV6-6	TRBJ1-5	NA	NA	TGTGCCAGCAGGGATCGCGGGGAGGGGAGCAATCAGCCCCAGCATTTT	CASRDRGEGSNQPQHF
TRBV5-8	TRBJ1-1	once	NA	TGTGCCAGCAGGTTCGGCTGGAACACTGAAGCTTTCTTT	CASRFGWNTEAFF
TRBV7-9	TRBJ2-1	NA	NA	TGTGCCAGCAGCTTAGAGGCGGGGGCAGCTACCAAAAAGCAGTTCTTC	CASSLEAGAATKKQFF
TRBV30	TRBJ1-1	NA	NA	TGTGCCTGGAACAAGGACATGAGGAACACTGAAGCTTTCTTT	CAWNKDMRNTEAFF
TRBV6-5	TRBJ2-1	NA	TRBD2	TGTGCCAGCAGTTACTTCGGGACTAGCGGGGTGAATGAGCAGTTCTTC	CASSYFGTSGVNEQFF
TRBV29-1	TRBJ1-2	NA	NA	TGCAGCGTTGCCTCCTCCGTACCCGGCTACACCTTC	CSVASSVPGYTF
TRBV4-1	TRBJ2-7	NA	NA	TGCGCCAGCAGTTCTGAGACAACCGCTAGTGAGCAGTACTTC	CASSSETTASEQYF
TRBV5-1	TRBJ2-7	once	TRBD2	TGCGCCAGCAGCACCCGGGCTAGCGGGGGGTTCTCCTACGAGCAGTACTTC	CASSTRASGGFSYEQYF
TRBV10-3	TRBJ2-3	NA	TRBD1	TGTGCCATCAGTTCGACAGACAGGGACACAGATACGCAGTATTTT	CAISSTDRDTDTQYF
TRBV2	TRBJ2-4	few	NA	TGTGCCAGCAGTGACTGGGACGGCAAAAACATTCAGTACTTC	CASSDWDGKNIQYF
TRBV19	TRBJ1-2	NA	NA	TGTGCCAGTAGTATGGGGAGTCTCTATGGCTACACCTTC	CASSMGSLYGYTF
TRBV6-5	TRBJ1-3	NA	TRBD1	TGTGCCAGCAGGAAGACAGGGCCTGGAAACACCATATATTTT	CASRKTGPGNTIYF
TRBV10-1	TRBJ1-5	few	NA	TGCGCCAGCAGTGAGAGGCAGTATAGCAATCAGCCCCAGCATTTT	CASSERQYSNQPQHF
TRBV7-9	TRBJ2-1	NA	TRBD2	TGTGCCAGCAGCTCGACCCGTGGGACTAGCGGGAGCGGTTACAATGAGCAGTTCTTC	CASSSTRGTSGSGYNEQFF
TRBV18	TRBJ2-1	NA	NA	TGTGCCAGCTCACCCCGTGGAGGGGACCGAAATGAGCAGTTCTTC	CASSPRGGDRNEQFF
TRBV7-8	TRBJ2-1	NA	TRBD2	TGTGCCAGCAGCTTACCTAGCGGGAGCTACAATGAGCAGTTCTTC	CASSLPSGSYNEQFF
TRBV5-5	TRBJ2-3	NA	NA	TGTGCCAGCAGCTTGGGCTTGGATACGCAGTATTTT	CASSLGLDTQYF
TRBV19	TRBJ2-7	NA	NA	TGTGCCAGTAGGGACCCTTTGGAGGAGCAGTACTTC	CASRDPLEEQYF
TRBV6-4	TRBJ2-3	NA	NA	TGTGCCAGCAGTGACTCGGGGGGGGCTTCAGATACGCAGTATTTT	CASSDSGGASDTQYF
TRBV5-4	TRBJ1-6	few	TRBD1	TGTGCCAGCAGCCCAGACAGGGGTAGTTCACCCCTCCACTTT	CASSPDRGSSPLHF